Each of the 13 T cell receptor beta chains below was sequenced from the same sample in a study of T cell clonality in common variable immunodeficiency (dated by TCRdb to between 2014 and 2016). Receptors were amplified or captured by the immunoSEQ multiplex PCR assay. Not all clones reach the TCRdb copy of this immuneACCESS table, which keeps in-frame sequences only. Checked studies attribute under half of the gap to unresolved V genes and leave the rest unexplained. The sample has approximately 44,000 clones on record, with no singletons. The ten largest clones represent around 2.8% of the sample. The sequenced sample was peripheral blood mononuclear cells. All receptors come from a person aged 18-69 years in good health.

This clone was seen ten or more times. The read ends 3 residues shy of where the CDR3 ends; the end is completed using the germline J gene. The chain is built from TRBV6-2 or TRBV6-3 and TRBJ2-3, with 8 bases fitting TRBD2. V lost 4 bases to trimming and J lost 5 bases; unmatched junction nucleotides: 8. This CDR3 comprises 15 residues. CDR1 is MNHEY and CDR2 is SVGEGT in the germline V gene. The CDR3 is CASSSTAGAVDTQYF. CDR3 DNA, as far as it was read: TGTGCCAGCAGTTCAACAGCGGGAGCGGTAGATACG.

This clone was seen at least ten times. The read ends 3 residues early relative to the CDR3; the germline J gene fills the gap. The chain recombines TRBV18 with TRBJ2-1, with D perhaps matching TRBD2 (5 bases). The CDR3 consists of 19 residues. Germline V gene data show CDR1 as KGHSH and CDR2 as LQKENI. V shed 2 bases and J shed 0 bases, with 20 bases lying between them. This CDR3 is CASSPRAAGGYLSYNEQFF. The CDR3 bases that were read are TGTGCCAGCTCACCAAGAGCAGCAGGAGGCTATCTCTCCTACAATGAG. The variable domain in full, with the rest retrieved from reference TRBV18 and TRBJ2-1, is NAGVMQNPRHLVRRRGQEARLRCSPMKGHSHVYWYRQLPEEGLKFMVYLQKENIIDESGMPKERFSAEFPKEGPSILRIQQVVRGDSAAYFCASSPRAAGGYLSYNEQFFGPGTRLTVL.

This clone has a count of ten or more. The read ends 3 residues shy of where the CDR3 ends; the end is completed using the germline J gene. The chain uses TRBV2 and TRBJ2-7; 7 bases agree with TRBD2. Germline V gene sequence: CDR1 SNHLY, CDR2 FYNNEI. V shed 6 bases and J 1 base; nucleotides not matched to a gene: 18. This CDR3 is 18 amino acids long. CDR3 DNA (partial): TGTGCCAGCAGGGCCCCTAGCGGCCAGAAATCGTCGTCCTACGAG. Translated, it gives CASRAPSGQKSSSYE. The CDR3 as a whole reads CASRAPSGQKSSSYEQYF.

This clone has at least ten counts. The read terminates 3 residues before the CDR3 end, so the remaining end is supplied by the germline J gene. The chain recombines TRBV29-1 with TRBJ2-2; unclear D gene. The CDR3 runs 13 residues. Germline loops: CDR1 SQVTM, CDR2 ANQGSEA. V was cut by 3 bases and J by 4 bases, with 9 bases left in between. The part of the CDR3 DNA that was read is TGCAGCGTTGAGGCCCAATCCACCGGGGAG. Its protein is CSVEAQSTGE. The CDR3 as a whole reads CSVEAQSTGELFF.

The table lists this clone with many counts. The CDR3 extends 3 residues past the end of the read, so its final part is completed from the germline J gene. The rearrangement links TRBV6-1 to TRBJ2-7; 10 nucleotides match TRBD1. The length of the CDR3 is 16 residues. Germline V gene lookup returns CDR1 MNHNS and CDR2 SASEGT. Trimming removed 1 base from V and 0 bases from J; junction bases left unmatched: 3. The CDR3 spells CASSEEDRGSSYEQYF. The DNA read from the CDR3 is TGTGCCAGCAGTGAAGAGGACAGGGGGAGCTCCTACGAG.

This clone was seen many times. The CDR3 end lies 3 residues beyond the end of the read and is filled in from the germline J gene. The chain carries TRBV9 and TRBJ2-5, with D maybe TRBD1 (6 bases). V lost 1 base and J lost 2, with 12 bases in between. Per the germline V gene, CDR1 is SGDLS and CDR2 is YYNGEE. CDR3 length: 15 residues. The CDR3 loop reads CASSVIPGDQETQYF. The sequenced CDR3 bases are TGTGCCAGCAGCGTAATACCAGGGGATCAAGAGACC.

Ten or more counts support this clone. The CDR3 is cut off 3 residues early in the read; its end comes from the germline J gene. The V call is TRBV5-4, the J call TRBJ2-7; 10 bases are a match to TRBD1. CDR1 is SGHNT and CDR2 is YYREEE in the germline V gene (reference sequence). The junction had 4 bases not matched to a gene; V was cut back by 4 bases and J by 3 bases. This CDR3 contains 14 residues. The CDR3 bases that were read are TGTGCCAGCAGCGCGGACAGGGGGGTCTACGAG. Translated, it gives CASSADRGVYE. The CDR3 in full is CASSADRGVYEQYF.

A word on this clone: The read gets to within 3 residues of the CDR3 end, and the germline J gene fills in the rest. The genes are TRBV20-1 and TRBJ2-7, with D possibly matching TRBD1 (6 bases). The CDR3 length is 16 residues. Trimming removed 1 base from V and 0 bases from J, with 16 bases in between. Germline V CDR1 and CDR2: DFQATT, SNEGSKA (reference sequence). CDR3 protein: CSARVYRAESSYEQYF. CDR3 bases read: TGCAGTGCTAGAGTATACAGGGCCGAGAGCTCCTACGAG.

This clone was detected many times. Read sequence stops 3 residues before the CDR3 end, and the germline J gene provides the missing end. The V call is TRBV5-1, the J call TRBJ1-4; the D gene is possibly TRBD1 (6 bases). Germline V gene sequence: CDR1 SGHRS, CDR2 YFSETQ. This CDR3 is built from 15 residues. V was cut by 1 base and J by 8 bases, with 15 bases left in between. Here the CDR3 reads CASSLTGGAEEKLFF. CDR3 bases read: TGCGCCAGCAGCTTGACGGGGGGGGCAGAAGAAAAA.

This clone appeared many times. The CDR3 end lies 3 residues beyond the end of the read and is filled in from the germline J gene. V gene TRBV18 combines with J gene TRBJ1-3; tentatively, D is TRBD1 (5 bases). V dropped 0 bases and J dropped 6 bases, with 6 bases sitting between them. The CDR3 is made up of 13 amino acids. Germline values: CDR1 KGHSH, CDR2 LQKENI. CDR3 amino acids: CASSPPTANTIYF. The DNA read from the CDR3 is TGTGCCAGCTCACCACCGACAGCAAACACC.

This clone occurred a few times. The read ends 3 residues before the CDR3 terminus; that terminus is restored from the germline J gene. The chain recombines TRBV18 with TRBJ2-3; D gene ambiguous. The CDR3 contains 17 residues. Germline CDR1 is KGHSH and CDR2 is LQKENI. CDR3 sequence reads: CASSPPVGHPSNQPQYF. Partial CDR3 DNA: TGTGCCAGCTCACCACCGGTTGGGCACCCGAGCAATCAGCCG.

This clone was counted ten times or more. CDR3 sequence: CASSQGLVRSRETQYF. CDR3 bases read: TGCGCCAGCAGCCAAGGTCTAGTAAGGTCGCGGGAGACC. The chain is built from TRBV4-1 and TRBJ2-5; no firm D call. The read ends 3 residues shy of where the CDR3 ends; the end is completed using the germline J gene. The CDR3 runs 16 residues. The V and J ends lost 1 base and 5 bases respectively, with 17 bases between them. The germline V gene encodes CDR1 MGHRA and CDR2 YSYEKL.

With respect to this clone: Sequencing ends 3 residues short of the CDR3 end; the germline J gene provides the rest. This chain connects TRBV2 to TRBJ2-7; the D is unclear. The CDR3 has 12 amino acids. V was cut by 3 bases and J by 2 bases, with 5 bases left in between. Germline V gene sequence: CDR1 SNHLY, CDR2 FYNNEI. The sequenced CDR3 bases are TGTGCCAGCAGTGATGGGCCCTACGAG. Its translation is CASSDGPYE. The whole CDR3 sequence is CASSDGPYEQYF.